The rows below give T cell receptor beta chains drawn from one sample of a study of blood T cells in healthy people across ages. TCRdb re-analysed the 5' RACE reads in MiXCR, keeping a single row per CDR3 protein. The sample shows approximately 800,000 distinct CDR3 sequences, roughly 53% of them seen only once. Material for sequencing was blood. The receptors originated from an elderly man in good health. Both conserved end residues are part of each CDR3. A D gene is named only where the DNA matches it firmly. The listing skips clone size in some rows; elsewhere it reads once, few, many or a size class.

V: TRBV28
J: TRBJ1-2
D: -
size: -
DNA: TGTGCCAGCAGTAGGACGGCTAGTGGCTACACCTTC
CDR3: CASSRTASGYTF

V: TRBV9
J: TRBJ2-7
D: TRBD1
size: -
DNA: TGTGCCAGCAGTTCCGGGGGGACAGGGTGGCGCGAGCAGTACTTC
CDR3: CASSSGGTGWREQYF

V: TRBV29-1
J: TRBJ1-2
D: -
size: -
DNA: TGCAGCGTTGAAGGGGCGGGCTATGGCTACACCTTC
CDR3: CSVEGAGYGYTF

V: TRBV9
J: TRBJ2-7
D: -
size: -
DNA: TGTGCCAGCAGCGCCGCCCCCGGGGGCTACGAGCAGTACTTC
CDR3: CASSAAPGGYEQYF

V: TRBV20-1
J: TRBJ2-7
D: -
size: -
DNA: TGCAGTGCCGAGGACCGCCCCGCTTACGAGCAGTACTTC
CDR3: CSAEDRPAYEQYF

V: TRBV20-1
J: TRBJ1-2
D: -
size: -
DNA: TGCAGTGCTAGCCGCCCGGGCTATGGCTACACCTTC
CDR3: CSASRPGYGYTF

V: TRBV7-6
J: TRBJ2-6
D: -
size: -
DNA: TGTGCCAGCAGCTTAGTCGGACTTGGGGCCAACGTCCTGACTTTC
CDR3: CASSLVGLGANVLTF

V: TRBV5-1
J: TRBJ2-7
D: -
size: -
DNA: TGCGCCAGCAGCGGGACAACAGGGAACGAGCAGTACTTC
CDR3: CASSGTTGNEQYF

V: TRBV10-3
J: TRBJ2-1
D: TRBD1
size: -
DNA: TGTGCCATCAGGGACAGGCTCCTAAACAATGAGCAGTTCTTC
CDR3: CAIRDRLLNNEQFF

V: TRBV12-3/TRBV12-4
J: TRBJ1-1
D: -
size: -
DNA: TGTGCCAGCAGCCCCCGGAGCCGCCCAAACACTGAAGCTTTCTTT
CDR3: CASSPRSRPNTEAFF

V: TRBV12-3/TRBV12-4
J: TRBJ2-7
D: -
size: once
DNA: TGTGCCAGCAGCCCTATCGCGGAATCCCCCTACGAGCAGTACTTC
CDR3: CASSPIAESPYEQYF

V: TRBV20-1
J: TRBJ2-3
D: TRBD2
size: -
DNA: TGCAGTGCTGAGACTAGCGGGAGGGCCGGAGATACGCAGTATTTT
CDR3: CSAETSGRAGDTQYF

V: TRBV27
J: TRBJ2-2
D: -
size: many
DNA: TGTGCCAGCAGTCCTAACACCGGGGAGCTGTTTTTT
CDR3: CASSPNTGELFF

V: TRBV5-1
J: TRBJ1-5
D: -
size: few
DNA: TGCGCCAGCAGCTTAGGGGGGACGGGGCAGCCCCAGCATTTT
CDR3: CASSLGGTGQPQHF

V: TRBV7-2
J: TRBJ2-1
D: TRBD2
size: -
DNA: TGTGCCAGCAGCTCTAGCGGCTGTGTGCAGTTCTTC
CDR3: CASSSSGCVQFF

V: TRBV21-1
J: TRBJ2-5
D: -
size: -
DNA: TGTGCCAGCAGAGCCTATCCGGGACTAGCGGCGTACCAAGAGACCCAGTACTTC
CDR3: CASRAYPGLAAYQETQYF

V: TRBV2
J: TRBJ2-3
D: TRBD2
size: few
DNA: TGTGCCAGCAGTGAAGGGACTAGCGCACACAGATACGCGTATTTT
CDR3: CASSEGTSAHRYAYF

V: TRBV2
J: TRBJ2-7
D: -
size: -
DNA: TGTGCCAGCATTTTGTTGGGGGGCTTTATCTACGAGCAGTACTTC
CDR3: CASILLGGFIYEQYF

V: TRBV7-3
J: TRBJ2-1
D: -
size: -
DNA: TGTGCCAGCAGCTTAGTTCCGGGGGCCTACAATGAGCAGTTCTTC
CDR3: CASSLVPGAYNEQFF

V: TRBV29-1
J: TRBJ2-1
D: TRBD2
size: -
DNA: TGCAGCGCCAAACAAAACCCGGGACTAGCGGCCAATGAGCAGTTCTTC
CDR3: CSAKQNPGLAANEQFF

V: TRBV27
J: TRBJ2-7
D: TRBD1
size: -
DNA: TGTGCCAGCAGTTTATTTTCCTTAGACAGGGGGTCCTACGAGCAGTACTTC
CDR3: CASSLFSLDRGSYEQYF

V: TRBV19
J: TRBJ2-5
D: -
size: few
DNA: TGTGCCAGTACCGTACGGCCCGAGTTCGGAACCCAGTACTTC
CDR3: CASTVRPEFGTQYF

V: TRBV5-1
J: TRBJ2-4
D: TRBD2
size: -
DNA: TGCGCCAGCAGCAAGCCGGGTACTAGCGGGAGTACAGAGCAGTACTTC
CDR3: CASSKPGTSGSTEQYF

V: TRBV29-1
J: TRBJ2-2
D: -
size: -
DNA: TGCAGCGTTCAGGAAGGTCGGACCGGGGAGCTGTTTTTT
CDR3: CSVQEGRTGELFF

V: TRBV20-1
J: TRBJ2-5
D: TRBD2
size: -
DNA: TGCAGTGCTAACAGGATGAGACTAGCGGGACAAGAGACCCAGTACTTC
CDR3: CSANRMRLAGQETQYF

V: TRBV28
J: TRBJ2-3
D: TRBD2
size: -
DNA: TGTGCCAGCAGTCTAATAGCGGGAGGAATAGATACGCAGTATTTT
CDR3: CASSLIAGGIDTQYF

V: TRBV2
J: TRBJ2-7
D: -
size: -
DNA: TGTGCCAGCAGTGAACCAGGGGGAGGAATGGACTCCTACGAGCAGTACTTC
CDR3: CASSEPGGGMDSYEQYF

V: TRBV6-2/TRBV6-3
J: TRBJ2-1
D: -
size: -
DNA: TGTGCCAGCAGGCCTCAAGACAATGAGCAGTTCTTC
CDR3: CASRPQDNEQFF

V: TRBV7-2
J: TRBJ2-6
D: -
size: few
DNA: TGTGCCAGCAGCTTAGGTGGACAGAGCTCTGGGGCCAACGTCCTGACTTTC
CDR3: CASSLGGQSSGANVLTF

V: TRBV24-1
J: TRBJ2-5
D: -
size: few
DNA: TGTGCCACCAGTGATTCTAGACTGGAGACCCAGTACTTC
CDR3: CATSDSRLETQYF

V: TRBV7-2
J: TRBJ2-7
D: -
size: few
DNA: TGTGCCAGCAGTAGACAGCGGGCCCCCTACGAGCAGTACTTC
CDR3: CASSRQRAPYEQYF

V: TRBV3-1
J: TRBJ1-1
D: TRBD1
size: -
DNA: TGTGCCAGCAGCGCCGGGACAGGGGGCGGATACACTGAAGCTTTCTTT
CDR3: CASSAGTGGGYTEAFF

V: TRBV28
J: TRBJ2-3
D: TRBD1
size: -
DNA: TGTGCCGGGAGCCGCAGCATTGGGACAGGGGGCAGTAGCACAGATACGCAGTATTTT
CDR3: CAGSRSIGTGGSSTDTQYF

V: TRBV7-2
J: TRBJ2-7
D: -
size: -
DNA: TGTGCCAGCAGCTTAGTCCCAGCCTACGAGCAGTACTTC
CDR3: CASSLVPAYEQYF

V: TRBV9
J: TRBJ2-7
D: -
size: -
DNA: TGTGCCAGCAGCGTTGGGGCAGGGCCCTACGAGCAGTACTTC
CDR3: CASSVGAGPYEQYF

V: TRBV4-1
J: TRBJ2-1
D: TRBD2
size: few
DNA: TGCGCCAGCAGCCAAGATCCAGCGGGAGTTGGGGGGCCAACCTACAATGAGCAGTTCTTC
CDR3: CASSQDPAGVGGPTYNEQFF

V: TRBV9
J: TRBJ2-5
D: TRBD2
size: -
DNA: TGTGCCAGCAGCGTAGGCGCAGCGGGAGAGAGGAATGAGCAGTACTTC
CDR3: CASSVGAAGERNEQYF

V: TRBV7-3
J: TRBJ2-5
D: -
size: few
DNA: TGTGCCAGCAGCCGCTCCCAACAAGAGACCCAGTACTTC
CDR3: CASSRSQQETQYF

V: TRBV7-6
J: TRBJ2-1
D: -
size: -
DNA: TGTGCCAGCAGCTTAGCTCGGCCTGGTGGAAACAATGAGCAGTTCTTC
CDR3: CASSLARPGGNNEQFF

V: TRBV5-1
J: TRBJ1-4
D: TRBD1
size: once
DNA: TGCGCCAGCAGCCAGACAGGGGGGTTTAATGAAAAACTGTTTTTT
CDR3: CASSQTGGFNEKLFF

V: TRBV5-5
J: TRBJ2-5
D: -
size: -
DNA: TGTGCCAGCAGCTTGGTTGGGGCTGAAGAGACCCAGTACTTC
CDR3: CASSLVGAEETQYF

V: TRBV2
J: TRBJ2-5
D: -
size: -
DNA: TGTGCCAGCAGTGAGCAGGGCTTACCAGGGGAGACCCAGTACTTC
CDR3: CASSEQGLPGETQYF

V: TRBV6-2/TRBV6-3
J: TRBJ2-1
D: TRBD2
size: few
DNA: TGTGCCAGCAGCCTAGCGGGAGTAGTCTACAATGAGCAGTTCTTC
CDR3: CASSLAGVVYNEQFF

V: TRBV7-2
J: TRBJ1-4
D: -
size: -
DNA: TGTGCCAGCAGCTTACTGGGAATAGAAAAACTGTTTTTT
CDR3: CASSLLGIEKLFF

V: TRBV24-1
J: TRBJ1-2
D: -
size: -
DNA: TGTGCCACCAGTGACCCTAGGGGTTCACGGTATGGCTACACCTTC
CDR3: CATSDPRGSRYGYTF

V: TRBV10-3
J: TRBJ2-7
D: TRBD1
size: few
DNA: TGTGCCATCAGACGGGGACAGGGCTACGAGCAGTACTTC
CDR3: CAIRRGQGYEQYF

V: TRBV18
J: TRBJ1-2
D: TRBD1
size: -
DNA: TGTGCCAGCTCGGCGGACAGGGAGGGTGGCTACACCTTC
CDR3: CASSADREGGYTF

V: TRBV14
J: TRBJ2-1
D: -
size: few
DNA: TGTGCCAGCAGCCAAGAATACGGCGGGAACTACAATGAGCAGTTCTTC
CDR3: CASSQEYGGNYNEQFF

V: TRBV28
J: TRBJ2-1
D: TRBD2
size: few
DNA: TGTGCCAGCAGTTTTAGGACTAGCGGGAGCTCCTACAATGAGCAGTTCTTC
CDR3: CASSFRTSGSSYNEQFF

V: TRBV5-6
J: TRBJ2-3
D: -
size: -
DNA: TGTGCCAGCAGCCCAACTCCCAGGGTAGGGCCAGATACGCAGTATTTT
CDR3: CASSPTPRVGPDTQYF

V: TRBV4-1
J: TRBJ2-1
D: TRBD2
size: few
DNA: TGCGCCAGCAGCCAAGATTTGAGCCACCCCTTGGCTAGCGGGAGATACAATGAGCAGTTCTTC
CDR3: CASSQDLSHPLASGRYNEQFF

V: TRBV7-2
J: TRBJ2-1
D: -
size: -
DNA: TGTGCCAGCAGCTTAGGAGGGTCCTACTACAATGAGCAGTTCTTC
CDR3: CASSLGGSYYNEQFF

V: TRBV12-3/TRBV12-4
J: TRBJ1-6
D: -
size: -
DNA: TGTGCCAGCAGTCGACAGGAGAGCTCCTATAATTCACCCCTCCACTTT
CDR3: CASSRQESSYNSPLHF